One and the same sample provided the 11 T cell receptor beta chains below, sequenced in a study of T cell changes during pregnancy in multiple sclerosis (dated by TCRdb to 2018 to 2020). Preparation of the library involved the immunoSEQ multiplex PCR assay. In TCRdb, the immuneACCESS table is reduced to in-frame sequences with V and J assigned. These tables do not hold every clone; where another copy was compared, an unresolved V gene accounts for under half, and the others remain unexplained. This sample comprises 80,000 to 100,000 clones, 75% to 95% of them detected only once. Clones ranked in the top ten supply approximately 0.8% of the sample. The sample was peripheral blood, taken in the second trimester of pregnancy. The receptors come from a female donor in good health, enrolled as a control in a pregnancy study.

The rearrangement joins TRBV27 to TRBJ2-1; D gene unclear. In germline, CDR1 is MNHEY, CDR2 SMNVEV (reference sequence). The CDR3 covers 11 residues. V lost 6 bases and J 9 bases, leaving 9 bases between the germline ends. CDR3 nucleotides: TGTGCCAGCAGCCTAGGTAGTGAGCAGTTCTTC. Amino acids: CASSLGSEQFF.

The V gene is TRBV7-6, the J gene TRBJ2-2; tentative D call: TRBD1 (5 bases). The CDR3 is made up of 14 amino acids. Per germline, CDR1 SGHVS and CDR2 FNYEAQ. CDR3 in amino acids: CASLGREGTGELFF. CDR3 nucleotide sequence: TGTGCTAGCTTGGGGCGAGAAGGGACCGGGGAGCTGTTTTTT.

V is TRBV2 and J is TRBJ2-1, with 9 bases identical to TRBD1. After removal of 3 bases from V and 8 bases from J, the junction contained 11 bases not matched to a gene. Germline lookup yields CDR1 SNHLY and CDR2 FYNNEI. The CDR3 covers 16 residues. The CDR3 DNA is TGTGCCAGCAGTGAGGGCCGTGGAACAGGGGGCCATGAGCAGTTCTTC. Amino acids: CASSEGRGTGGHEQFF.

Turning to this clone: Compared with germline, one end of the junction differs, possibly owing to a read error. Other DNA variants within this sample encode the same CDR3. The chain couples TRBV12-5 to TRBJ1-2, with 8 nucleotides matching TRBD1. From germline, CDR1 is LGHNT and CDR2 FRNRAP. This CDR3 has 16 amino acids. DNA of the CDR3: TGCGCTAGTGGTTTGTTCTGGACAGGGCGACGCTATGGCTACACCTTC. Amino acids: CASGLFWTGRRYGYTF.

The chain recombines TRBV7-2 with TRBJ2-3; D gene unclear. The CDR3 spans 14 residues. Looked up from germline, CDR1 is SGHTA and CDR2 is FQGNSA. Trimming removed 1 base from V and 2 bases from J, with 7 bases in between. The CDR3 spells CASSLDFLTDTQYF. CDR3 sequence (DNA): TGTGCCAGCAGCTTAGATTTCCTCACAGATACGCAGTATTTT.

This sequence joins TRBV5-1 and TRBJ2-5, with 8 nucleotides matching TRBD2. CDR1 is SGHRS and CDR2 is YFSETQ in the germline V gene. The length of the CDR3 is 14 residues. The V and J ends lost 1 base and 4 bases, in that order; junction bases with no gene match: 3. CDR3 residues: CASSLSLAAETQYF. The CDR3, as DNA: TGCGCCAGCAGCTTGTCACTAGCGGCAGAGACCCAGTACTTC.

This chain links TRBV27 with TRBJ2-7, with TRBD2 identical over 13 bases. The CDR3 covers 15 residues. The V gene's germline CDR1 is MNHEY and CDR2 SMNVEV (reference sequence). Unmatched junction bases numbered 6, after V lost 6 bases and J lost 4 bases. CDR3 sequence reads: CASRDRGLAGYEQYF. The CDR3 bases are TGTGCCAGCAGGGACCGGGGACTAGCGGGGTACGAGCAGTACTTC.

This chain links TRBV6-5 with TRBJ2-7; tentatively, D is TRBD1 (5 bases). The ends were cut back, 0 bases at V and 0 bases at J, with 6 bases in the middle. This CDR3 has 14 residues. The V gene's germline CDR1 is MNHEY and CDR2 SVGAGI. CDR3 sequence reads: CASSYSDTSYEQYF. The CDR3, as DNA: TGTGCCAGCAGTTACTCGGACACCTCCTACGAGCAGTACTTC.

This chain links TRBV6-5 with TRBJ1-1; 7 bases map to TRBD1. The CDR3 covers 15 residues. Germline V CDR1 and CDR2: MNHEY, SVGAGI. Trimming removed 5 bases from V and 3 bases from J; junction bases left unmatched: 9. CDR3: CASSPEGAGDTEAFF. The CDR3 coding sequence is TGTGCCAGCAGTCCCGAGGGGGCAGGGGACACTGAAGCTTTCTTT.

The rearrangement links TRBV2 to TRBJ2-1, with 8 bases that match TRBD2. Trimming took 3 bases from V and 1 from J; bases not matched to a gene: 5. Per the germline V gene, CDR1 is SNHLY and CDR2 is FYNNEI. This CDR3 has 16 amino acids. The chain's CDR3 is CASSDRVAGSYNEQFF. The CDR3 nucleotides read TGTGCCAGCAGTGACAGGGTAGCGGGATCCTACAATGAGCAGTTCTTC.

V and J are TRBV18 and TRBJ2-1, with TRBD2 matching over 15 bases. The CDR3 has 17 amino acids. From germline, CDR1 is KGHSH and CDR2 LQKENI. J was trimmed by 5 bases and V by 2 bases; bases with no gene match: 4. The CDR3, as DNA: TGTGCCAGCTCACCATTGGGACTAGCGGGAGGCAACAATGAGCAGTTCTTC. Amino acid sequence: CASSPLGLAGGNNEQFF.